This TCR beta chain emerged from a study of T cells in Graves' hyperthyroidism and ophthalmopathy. Regarding the study as a whole: Most thyroid clonotypes that were expanded above 0.001 also turned up in blood.

V shed 5 bases and J shed 8 bases, with 18 bases lying between them. Germline V lookup: CDR1 MDHEN, CDR2 SYDVKM. The CDR3 totals 14 residues. Researchers barred patients who had uncontrolled infection, other autoimmune disease, pregnancy or lactation. This clonotype was seen many times. Its antigen is as yet unknown. RNA transcripts yielded amplified TCR beta CDR3 regions. TCR CDR3 regions were first amplified by RT-PCR with HTBI primers. TCRdb reprocessed the multiplex PCR reads via MiXCR and lists one record per CDR3 protein. The sample includes 560,000 or so distinct CDR3 sequences, 20% seen only once; the top ten take 47%.

The rearrangement uses TRBV28 and TRBJ1-2, with D uncertain. The sequencing sample was made of blood. The sequence derives from a man aged 35-49 years with Graves' ophthalmopathy. CDR3: CASSPQGTIGGYTF. The CDR3 nucleotides are TGTGCCAGCAGTCCCCAAGGTACGATAGGGGGCTACACCTTC.